This is a list of T cell receptor beta chains from one sample in a study of patients and donors after allogeneic stem cell transplantation. MiXCR, applied by TCRdb to the RT-PCR reads, yields one record per CDR3 protein. Of around 23,000 distinct CDR3 sequences in the sample, approximately 43% were seen once. Sequenced input: blood, either unsorted or a sorted T cell fraction (not recorded which). All receptors derive from a human donor who was either an allogeneic HSCT recipient or a stem cell or donor lymphocyte infusion donor (not recorded which). It is not recorded whose cells these are; they may come from a transplant donor. Both conserved end residues are part of each CDR3. A D gene is named only where the DNA matches it firmly. Some rows have no size entry. The others give once, few or many, or a class for an expanded clone.

abundance: many
j_gene: TRBJ1-6
d_gene: -
v_gene: TRBV12-3/TRBV12-4
CDR3nt: TGTGCCAGCAGTTTGAGTCAGCGTAATTCACCCCTCCACTTT
CDR3aa: CASSLSQRNSPLHF

abundance: -
j_gene: TRBJ2-7
d_gene: -
v_gene: TRBV20-1
CDR3nt: TGCAGTGCTACGGGTGAGCGGTGGGCCTACGAGCAGTACTTC
CDR3aa: CSATGERWAYEQYF

abundance: -
j_gene: TRBJ2-7
d_gene: -
v_gene: TRBV20-1
CDR3nt: TGCAGTGCTAGAGTTTCCGGAGGGATTTTGGGGACGAGCTCCTACGAGCAGTACTTC
CDR3aa: CSARVSGGILGTSSYEQYF

abundance: -
j_gene: TRBJ1-3
d_gene: -
v_gene: TRBV19
CDR3nt: TGTGCCAGTATCCATTGGGGGAAAACTGGAAACACCATATATTTT
CDR3aa: CASIHWGKTGNTIYF

abundance: few
j_gene: TRBJ2-2
d_gene: TRBD2
v_gene: TRBV2
CDR3nt: TGTGCCAGCAAACTTACTAGCGGTGGGAACACCGGGGAGCTGTTTTTT
CDR3aa: CASKLTSGGNTGELFF

abundance: few
j_gene: TRBJ1-1
d_gene: -
v_gene: TRBV27
CDR3nt: TGTGCCAGCAGTTTATCCAGGGCGAACACTGAAGCTTTCTTT
CDR3aa: CASSLSRANTEAFF

abundance: few
j_gene: TRBJ1-6
d_gene: -
v_gene: TRBV28
CDR3nt: TGTGCCAGCAGCAGGAGGAATTCACCCCTCCACTTT
CDR3aa: CASSRRNSPLHF

abundance: once
j_gene: TRBJ1-6
d_gene: -
v_gene: TRBV20-1
CDR3nt: TGCAGTGCTAGAGATGACAGGAGATACTCCTATAATTCACCCCTCCACTTT
CDR3aa: CSARDDRRYSYNSPLHF

abundance: -
j_gene: TRBJ1-2
d_gene: -
v_gene: TRBV29-1
CDR3nt: TGCAGCGTTGTTGGGGGCAGGGGAAGAGGCTACACCTTC
CDR3aa: CSVVGGRGRGYTF

abundance: once
j_gene: TRBJ2-7
d_gene: -
v_gene: TRBV2
CDR3nt: TGTGCCAGCAGTGATACACACCCCAGGAGGGACCCTTTAATACACTTC
CDR3aa: CASSDTHPRRDPLIHF

abundance: -
j_gene: TRBJ2-5
d_gene: TRBD2
v_gene: TRBV7-2
CDR3nt: TGTGCCAGCAGCTGGGGGGGTAGCGGGATTAGAGAGGCCCAGTACTTC
CDR3aa: CASSWGGSGIREAQYF

abundance: -
j_gene: TRBJ2-7
d_gene: -
v_gene: TRBV3-1
CDR3nt: TGTGCCAGCAGTCAAGGGCAAGTGGCCCCGGTACAGTACTTC
CDR3aa: CASSQGQVAPVQYF

abundance: -
j_gene: TRBJ1-1
d_gene: TRBD1
v_gene: TRBV7-9
CDR3nt: TGTGCCAGCAGCCAGGGACAGGGTTGGAACACTGAAGCTTTCTTT
CDR3aa: CASSQGQGWNTEAFF

abundance: -
j_gene: TRBJ1-5
d_gene: TRBD1
v_gene: TRBV6-6
CDR3nt: TGTGCCAGCAGGACCAAGGACAGGAGTGGTATATTAGGCAATCAGCCCCAGCATTTT
CDR3aa: CASRTKDRSGILGNQPQHF

abundance: few
j_gene: TRBJ2-7
d_gene: -
v_gene: TRBV12-3/TRBV12-4
CDR3nt: TGTGCCAGCAGCCAGACGGTTCCCTACGAGCAGTACTTC
CDR3aa: CASSQTVPYEQYF

abundance: many
j_gene: TRBJ2-3
d_gene: TRBD2
v_gene: TRBV10-1
CDR3nt: TGCGCCAGCAGTGAGTCGCTAGCGGCCACAGATACGCAGTATTTT
CDR3aa: CASSESLAATDTQYF

abundance: -
j_gene: TRBJ1-6
d_gene: TRBD1
v_gene: TRBV2
CDR3nt: TGTGCCAGCAGTTTTGCCGGGACAGTCAATTCACCCCTCCACTTT
CDR3aa: CASSFAGTVNSPLHF

abundance: few
j_gene: TRBJ2-7
d_gene: -
v_gene: TRBV18
CDR3nt: TGTGCCAGCTCACCACCGTCCGACACCGCCCTGTACGAGCAGTACTTC
CDR3aa: CASSPPSDTALYEQYF

abundance: few
j_gene: TRBJ2-1
d_gene: TRBD2
v_gene: TRBV5-5
CDR3nt: TGTGCCAGCAGTGAGGGACTAGCGGCCTACAATGAGCAGTTCTTC
CDR3aa: CASSEGLAAYNEQFF